These 14 T cell receptor beta chains were sequenced from one sample in a study of T cell responses to AZD1222 COVID-19 vaccine. Assay: immunoSEQ multiplex PCR; the TCRdb copy retains only in-frame clones and omits some. Here the sample spans hundreds of thousands of clones, 85% to 95% being singletons. The sequenced sample was peripheral blood, obtained 28 days after the second AZD1222 dose. These receptor sequences come from an adult who received the AZD1222 COVID-19 vaccine.

Written as DNA, the CDR3 is TGTGCCAGCAGTGATGTTAGCCAAGAGACCCAGTACTTC. Its protein product is CASSDVSQETQYF. This chain connects TRBV2 to TRBJ2-5; D unclear. V was clipped by 3 bases and J by 1 base, with 6 bases between them. CDR3 length: 13 amino acids. CDR1 SNHLY and CDR2 FYNNEI come from the germline V gene.

The DNA for the CDR3 is TGTGCCAGCAGTTTTTACAGATTGAACACTGAAGCTTTCTTT. This encodes CASSFYRLNTEAFF. J is TRBJ1-1 and V is TRBV28, with no clear D. Deletions cut 3 bases from V and 0 bases from J, with 8 bases between. CDR1 is MDHEN, CDR2 SYDVKM, per germline. The CDR3 runs to 14 residues.

The V call is TRBV2, the J call TRBJ2-1; D is uncertain. This CDR3 is 15 amino acids long. Trimming took off 1 base at V and 5 bases at J, with 12 bases between the two ends. Germline values: CDR1 SNHLY, CDR2 FYNNEI. This CDR3 is CASSEEIPRNNEQFF. The CDR3 nucleotides read TGTGCCAGCAGTGAAGAGATTCCCCGTAACAATGAGCAGTTCTTC.

This clone was observed a handful of times. The chain combines TRBV7-2 with TRBJ2-2; TRBD2 aligns across 12 bases. The CDR3 has 17 residues. Looked up from germline, CDR1 is SGHTA and CDR2 is FQGNSA. V trimming: 2 bases; J trimming: 4 bases; junction bases outside the gene matches: 5. DNA of the CDR3: TGTGCCAGCAGCTTAACTAGCGGGAGGCCCGGCACCGGGGAGCTGTTTTTT. Its translation is CASSLTSGRPGTGELFF.

This chain connects TRBV5-5 to TRBJ1-3; no reliable D call. The V gene's germline CDR1 is SGHKS and CDR2 YYEKEE (reference sequence). This CDR3 has 15 residues. Trimming shortened V by 0 bases and J by 7 bases, and 14 bases separated the two germline ends. CDR3 region: CASSLEALSGNTIYF. The CDR3 DNA is TGTGCCAGCAGCTTGGAGGCCTTATCGGGGAACACCATATATTTT.

The V gene is TRBV6-5, the J gene TRBJ1-2; D possibly corresponds to TRBD1 (6 bases). This CDR3 spans 14 amino acids. From germline, CDR1 is MNHEY and CDR2 SVGAGI. Trimming shortened V by 2 bases and J by 6 bases, and 13 bases separated the two germline ends. CDR3 sequence (DNA): TGTGCCAGCAGTTACCGGGGCAGGGGAGATGGCTACACCTTC. As protein: CASSYRGRGDGYTF.

The V call is TRBV3-1 (or the pseudogene TRBV3-2), the J call TRBJ1-2; TRBD1 is a possible D gene (5 bases). CDR3 length: 14 residues. The germline V gene encodes CDR1 LGHDT and CDR2 YNNKEL (reference sequence). V dropped 5 bases and J dropped 2 bases, with 12 bases sitting between them. Written as DNA, the CDR3 is TGTGCCAGCAGCTTAAACCGACAGAACTATGGCTACACCTTC. Protein: CASSLNRQNYGYTF.

The V gene is TRBV19, the J gene TRBJ1-5, with 7 bases fitting TRBD1. V gave up 9 bases and J gave up 0 bases; unmatched junction bases: 11. This CDR3 comprises 16 residues. CDR1 is LNHDA, CDR2 SQIVND, per germline (reference sequence). The CDR3 nucleotides read TGTGCCAGCGCCGTCGGACAGGTAAATAGCAATCAGCCCCAGCATTTT. This codes for CASAVGQVNSNQPQHF.

This chain uses TRBV12-5 with TRBJ1-5; possible D gene TRBD1, 5 bases. Germline V CDR1 and CDR2: LGHNT, FRNRAP. The CDR3 sequence is 12 residues long. Between the trimmed V and J ends, which lost 6 bases and 7 bases, there was a span of 10 bases. CDR3 sequence (DNA): TGTGCTAGTGGCCGGGACGACCAGCCCCAGCATTTT. This sequence encodes CASGRDDQPQHF.

This clone was detected only a few times. V is TRBV4-1 and J is TRBJ1-2; 8 bases align to TRBD1. This CDR3 comprises 14 residues. Trimming at V came to 2 bases and at J to 8 bases, leaving 7 bases not matched to a gene. Germline CDR1 and CDR2: MGHRA and YSYEKL. The CDR3, as DNA: TGCGCCAGCAGCCAACCCGGGACAGGTGACGGCTACACCTTC. It specifies CASSQPGTGDGYTF.

The chain has TRBV3-1 (or the pseudogene TRBV3-2) and TRBJ2-3; 9 nucleotides align to TRBD1. Germline V gene sequence: CDR1 LGHDT, CDR2 YNNKEL (reference sequence). With 0 bases clipped from V and 4 bases from J, the junction kept 5 bases outside the gene matches. The CDR3 is 16 residues long. CDR3 sequence (DNA): TGTGCCAGCAGCCAAGATCAGCGGACAGGGGCAGATACGCAGTATTTT. This gives the protein CASSQDQRTGADTQYF.

This clone was recorded a few times. The chain has TRBV10-3 and TRBJ1-6, with TRBD1 as a possible D gene (6 bases). This CDR3 contains 15 residues. Germline V lookup: CDR1 ENHRY, CDR2 SYGVKD. V was shortened by 8 bases and J by 6 bases, with 17 bases between the two germline ends. CDR3 nucleotide sequence: TGTGCCATCCCGTGGGTGGACAGACCTAATTCACCCCTCCACTTT. Protein product: CAIPWVDRPNSPLHF.

The V and J genes are TRBV5-5 and TRBJ2-7; TRBD1 matches at 9 bases. The germline V gene has CDR1 SGHKS and CDR2 YYEKEE (reference sequence). The CDR3 loop spans 15 amino acids. Trimming cost V 3 bases and J 2 bases; bases outside gene matches: 6. CDR3 protein: CASSSPGQGPYEQYF. CDR3 nucleotide sequence: TGTGCCAGCAGCTCCCCGGGACAGGGTCCCTACGAGCAGTACTTC.

The chain carries TRBV10-2 and TRBJ1-2; unclear D gene. V lost 0 bases and J 8 bases, leaving 7 bases between the germline ends. The CDR3 runs 12 residues. In germline, CDR1 is WSHSY, CDR2 SAAADI. This CDR3 is CASSESRGGYTF. The CDR3 coding sequence is TGCGCCAGCAGTGAGTCTCGAGGAGGCTACACCTTC.